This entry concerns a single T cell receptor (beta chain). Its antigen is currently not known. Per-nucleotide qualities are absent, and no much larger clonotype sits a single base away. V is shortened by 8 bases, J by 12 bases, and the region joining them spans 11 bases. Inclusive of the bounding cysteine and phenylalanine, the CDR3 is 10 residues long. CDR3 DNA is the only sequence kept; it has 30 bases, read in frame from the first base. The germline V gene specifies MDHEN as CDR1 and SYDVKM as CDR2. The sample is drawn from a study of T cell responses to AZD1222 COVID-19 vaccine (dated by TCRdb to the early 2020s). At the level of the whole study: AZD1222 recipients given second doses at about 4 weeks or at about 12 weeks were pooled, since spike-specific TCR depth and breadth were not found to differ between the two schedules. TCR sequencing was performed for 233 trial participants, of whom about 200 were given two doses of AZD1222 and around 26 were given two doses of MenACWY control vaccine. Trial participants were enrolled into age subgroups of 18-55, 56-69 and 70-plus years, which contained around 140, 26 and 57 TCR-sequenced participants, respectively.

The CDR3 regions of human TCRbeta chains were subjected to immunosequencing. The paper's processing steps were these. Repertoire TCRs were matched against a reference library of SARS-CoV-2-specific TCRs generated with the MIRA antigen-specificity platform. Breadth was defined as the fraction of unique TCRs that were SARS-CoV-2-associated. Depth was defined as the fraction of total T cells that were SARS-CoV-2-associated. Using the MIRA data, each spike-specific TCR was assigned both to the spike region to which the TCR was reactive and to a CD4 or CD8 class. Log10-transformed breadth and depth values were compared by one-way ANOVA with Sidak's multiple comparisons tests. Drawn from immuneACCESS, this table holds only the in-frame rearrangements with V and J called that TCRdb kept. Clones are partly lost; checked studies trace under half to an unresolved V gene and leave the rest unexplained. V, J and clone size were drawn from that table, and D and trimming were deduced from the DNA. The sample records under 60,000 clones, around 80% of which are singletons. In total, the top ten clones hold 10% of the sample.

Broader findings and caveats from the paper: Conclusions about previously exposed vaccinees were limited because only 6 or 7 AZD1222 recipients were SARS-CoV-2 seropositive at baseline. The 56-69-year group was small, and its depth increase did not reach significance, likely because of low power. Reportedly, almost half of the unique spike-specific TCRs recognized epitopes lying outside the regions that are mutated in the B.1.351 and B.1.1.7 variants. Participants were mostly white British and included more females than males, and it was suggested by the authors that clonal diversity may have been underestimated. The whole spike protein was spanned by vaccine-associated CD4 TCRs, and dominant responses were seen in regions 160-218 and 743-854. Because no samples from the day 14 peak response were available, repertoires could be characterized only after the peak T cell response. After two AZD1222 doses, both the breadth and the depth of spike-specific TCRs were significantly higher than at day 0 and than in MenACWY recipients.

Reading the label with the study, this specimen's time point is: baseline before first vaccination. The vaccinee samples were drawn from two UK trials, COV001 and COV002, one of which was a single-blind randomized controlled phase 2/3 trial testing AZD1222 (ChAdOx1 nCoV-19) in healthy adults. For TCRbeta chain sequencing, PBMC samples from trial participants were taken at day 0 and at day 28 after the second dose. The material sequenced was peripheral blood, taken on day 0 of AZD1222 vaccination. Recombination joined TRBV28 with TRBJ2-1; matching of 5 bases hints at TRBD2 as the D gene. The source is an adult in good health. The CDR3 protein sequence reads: CASGGRGQFF. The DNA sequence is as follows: TGTGCCAGCGGCGGCCGGGGGCAGTTCTTC.